This T cell receptor (beta chain) was obtained from a study of regulatory T cells in long-lasting Graves disease. The authors built TCR beta libraries using iRepertoire HTBI primers and Arm-PCR of CDR3 regions. TCRdb re-analysed the multiplex PCR reads in MiXCR, keeping a single row per CDR3 protein. The table includes under 250,000 distinct CDR3 sequences, 20% to 25% detected once. The time point was: newly diagnosed GD, antithyroid drugs for less than 3 months. PBMC RNA was the source of the TCR library. There are 15 residues in the CDR3. Germline V lookup: CDR1 SGHTA, CDR2 FQGTGA. V shed 4 bases and J 1 base; nucleotides not matched to a gene: 3.

This material consisted of peripheral blood mononuclear cells (PBMCs), taken at new diagnosis, from a patient treated with antithyroid drugs. This TCR derives from a female donor with Graves disease. The chain combines TRBV7-3 with TRBJ2-3, with 9 nucleotides matching TRBD1. CDR3 sequence: CASSYGTGRTDTQYF. The CDR3 nucleotides read TGTGCCAGCAGCTACGGGACAGGGCGCACAGATACGCAGTATTTT.